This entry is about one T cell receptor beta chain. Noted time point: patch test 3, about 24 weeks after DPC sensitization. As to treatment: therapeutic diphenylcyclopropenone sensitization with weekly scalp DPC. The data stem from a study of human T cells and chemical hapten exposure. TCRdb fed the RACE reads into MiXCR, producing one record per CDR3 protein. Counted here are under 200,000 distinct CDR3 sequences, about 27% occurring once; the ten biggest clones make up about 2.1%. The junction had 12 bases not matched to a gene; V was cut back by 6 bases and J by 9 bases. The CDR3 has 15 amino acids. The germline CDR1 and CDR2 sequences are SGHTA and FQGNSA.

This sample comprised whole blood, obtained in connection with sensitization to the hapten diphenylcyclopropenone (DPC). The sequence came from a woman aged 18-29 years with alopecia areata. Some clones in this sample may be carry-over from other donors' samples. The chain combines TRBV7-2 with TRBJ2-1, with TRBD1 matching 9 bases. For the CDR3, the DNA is TGTGCCAGCAGGCAAGTCCCGGGACAGGGTACTGAGCAGTTCTTC. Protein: CASRQVPGQGTEQFF.